The 19 T cell receptor beta chains below were found in one sample sequenced in a study of vaccination effects on CD4 cells after COVID-19 (dated 2022 in TCRdb). These TCRs' antigens remain unknown. The ViraFEST assay stimulated PBMC with viral peptide pools and then used TCR sequencing to identify antigen-specific CD4+ T cell clonotypes by expansion. After approximately eleven days of culture, CD4+ T cells were isolated with the EasySep CD4+ T cell isolation kit. Each participant got two doses of an mRNA SARS-CoV-2 vaccine, either BNT162b2 or mRNA-1273. Libraries were made using the immunoSEQ multiplex PCR assay. What TCRdb holds here is the immuneACCESS table cut down to in-frame rearrangements. Part of the clones is not present; checked against another copy, under half of the missing clones reflect an unresolved V gene, and the others are unexplained. The sample table shows more than 13,000 clones, and more than 60% are seen once. The top ten constitute more than 20% of the sample.

The sequences come from CD4+ T cells from PBMCs cultured with HCoV-NL63 spike peptides, collected after COVID-19 vaccination. The sample's cell subset or site, from its label and the paper: HCoV-NL63 spike overlapping peptide pool stimulation. The origin of the receptors is a human donor who received a COVID-19 vaccine.

This clone occurred once. This chain uses TRBV18 with TRBJ2-5; tentatively, D is TRBD1 (6 bases). Deletions cut 0 bases from V and 4 bases from J, with 9 bases between. This CDR3 region has 14 residues. Per the germline V gene, CDR1 is KGHSH and CDR2 is LQKENI. The CDR3 region has the DNA TGTGCCAGCTCACCACCTCAGGGGCGAGAGACCCAGTACTTC. The encoded protein is CASSPPQGRETQYF.

The V and J genes are TRBV5-6 and TRBJ1-4; D not resolved. This CDR3 region has 14 residues. The V gene lost 3 bases and the J gene lost 3 bases, with 9 bases spanning the gap. CDR1 and CDR2 from the germline V gene are SGHDT and YYEEEE. The chain's CDR3 is CASSSGRPNEKLFF. The CDR3, as DNA: TGTGCCAGCAGCTCAGGACGGCCTAATGAAAAACTGTTTTTT.

V is TRBV7-8 and J is TRBJ2-4, with 7 positions matching TRBD1. CDR1 is SGHVS and CDR2 is FQNEAQ in the germline V gene. The CDR3 has 20 amino acids. The trim removed 1 base at V and 0 bases at J, leaving 15 bases unmatched. The CDR3 DNA sequence: TGTGCCAGCAGCTTAGTTAACAGGGGCCAGCTGAACGCAGCCAAAAACATTCAGTACTTC. Translating gives CASSLVNRGQLNAAKNIQYF.

The V gene is TRBV7-6, the J gene TRBJ1-5, with a weak D call TRBD1 (5 bases). The CDR3 totals 16 residues. V lost 0 bases and J 1 base, leaving 10 bases between the germline ends. In germline, CDR1 is SGHVS, CDR2 FNYEAQ. DNA of the CDR3: TGTGCCAGCAGCTTAGCAGCGGGACGGAGCAATCAGCCCCAGCATTTT. It yields the protein CASSLAAGRSNQPQHF.

This chain joins TRBV11-2 and TRBJ2-5; TRBD1 agrees at 8 bases. Per the germline V gene, CDR1 is SGHAT and CDR2 is FQNNGV. With V trimmed by 6 bases and J by 7 bases, 13 bases remained unmatched. This CDR3 has 15 amino acids. In DNA form, the CDR3 reads TGTGCCAGCAGACGCCCGGGACAGGAGCGCGGGACCCAGTACTTC. Amino acids: CASRRPGQERGTQYF.

The chain links TRBV3-1 (or the pseudogene TRBV3-2) to TRBJ2-7, with 9 positions matching TRBD2. V shed 4 bases, J shed 3 bases, and the junction held 7 bases outside the gene matches. Germline V CDR1 and CDR2: LGHDT, YNNKEL (reference sequence). The CDR3 sequence is 15 residues long. The CDR3 DNA sequence: TGTGCCAGCAGCCGAGGACTAGCGACCGTCTACGAGCAGTACTTC. This codes for CASSRGLATVYEQYF.

This clone was counted only a few times. The chain uses TRBV5-4 and TRBJ1-1; possible D gene TRBD1, 6 bases. The V gene's germline CDR1 is SGHNT and CDR2 YYREEE (reference sequence). There are 14 residues in the CDR3. V was trimmed by 7 bases and J by 1 base, leaving 14 bases between them. The chain's CDR3 is CASLPRGGNTEAFF. The CDR3 DNA follows: TGTGCCAGCCTCCCCCGAGGGGGGAACACTGAAGCTTTCTTT.

The chain carries TRBV6-4 and TRBJ2-3; D is undetermined. V gave up 0 bases and J gave up 2 bases, with 6 bases separating them. Germline V CDR1 and CDR2: MRHNA, SNTAGT. CDR3 length: 14 residues. The CDR3 DNA is TGTGCCAGCAGTGACTCGTCTCCCACAGATACGCAGTATTTT. This gives the protein CASSDSSPTDTQYF.

V and J are TRBV28 and TRBJ2-7, with D unclear. Trimming took off 6 bases at V and 1 base at J, with 13 bases between the two ends. The germline V gene encodes CDR1 MDHEN and CDR2 SYDVKM. CDR3 length: 14 residues. The CDR3 protein is CASSSLIRSYEQYF. The CDR3 DNA reads as TGTGCCAGCAGCTCCCTCATTAGGTCCTACGAGCAGTACTTC.

The rearrangement links TRBV5-6 to TRBJ2-7; 9 positions match TRBD1. The germline V gene has CDR1 SGHDT and CDR2 YYEEEE. The trim removed 5 bases at V and 4 bases at J, leaving 10 bases unmatched. CDR3 size: 15 residues. In DNA form, the CDR3 reads TGTGCCAGCAGACCGGCTACAGGGGGCATATACGAGCAGTACTTC. Protein product: CASRPATGGIYEQYF.

The chain couples TRBV28 to TRBJ2-5; D is uncertain. V was cut by 3 bases and J by 0 bases, with 8 bases left in between. The CDR3 runs to 14 residues. The germline gives CDR1 MDHEN, CDR2 SYDVKM. The CDR3 nucleotides are TGTGCCAGCAGTTTTGCAATCCACCAAGAGACCCAGTACTTC. Translation gives CASSFAIHQETQYF.

The V call is TRBV2, the J call TRBJ1-5; a weak D match, TRBD1 (6 bases). CDR1 is SNHLY and CDR2 is FYNNEI in the germline V gene. With 3 bases removed from V and 5 bases from J, the gap between germline ends came to 23 bases. The length of the CDR3 is 18 residues. CDR3 sequence (DNA): TGTGCCAGCAGTGAGATGAGTCAGCAGGGGCTGGAGGATCAGCCCCAGCATTTT. This encodes CASSEMSQQGLEDQPQHF.

This CDR3 is CASRGLQGAGEQFF. Here the CDR3 DNA reads TGTGCCAGCAGGGGGTTGCAGGGGGCGGGGGAGCAGTTCTTC. The chain has TRBV6-5 and TRBJ2-1; 8 bases agree with TRBD1. With V trimmed by 6 bases and J by 10 bases, 11 bases remained unmatched. Germline V gene lookup returns CDR1 MNHEY and CDR2 SVGAGI. The CDR3 runs 14 residues.

The V and J genes are TRBV6-2 or TRBV6-3 and TRBJ2-7; D uncertain. Germline V gene data show CDR1 as MNHEY and CDR2 as SVGEGT. The CDR3 length is 12 residues. V was pared by 6 bases and J by 4 bases, with 10 bases between. The CDR3 region is CASSPILYEQYF. The CDR3 region has the DNA TGTGCCAGCAGCCCTATCCTTTACGAGCAGTACTTC.

The chain links TRBV19 to TRBJ2-6, with TRBD1 identical over 8 bases. The germline V gene has CDR1 LNHDA and CDR2 SQIVND (reference sequence). After removal of 7 bases from V and 0 bases from J, the junction contained 5 bases not matched to a gene. This CDR3 comprises 16 residues. CDR3 in DNA: TGTGCCAGTACCACGGGACAGGCCTCTGGGGCCAACGTCCTGACTTTC. It translates to CASTTGQASGANVLTF.

The rearrangement uses TRBV5-1 and TRBJ2-6; no definite D call. Germline CDR1 and CDR2: SGHRS and YFSETQ. The CDR3 has 14 amino acids. Trimming took 1 base from V and 1 from J, leaving 3 bases between them. The CDR3 here is CASSLRSGANVLTF. CDR3 DNA sequence: TGCGCCAGCAGCTTGAGATCTGGGGCCAACGTCCTGACTTTC.

The chain joins TRBV21-1 to TRBJ1-6. TRBV21-1 is classified as a pseudogene. CDR3 length: 14 residues. CDR3 sequence (DNA): TGTGCCAGCAGCAAGCTCCCCACGGGGTCACCCCTCCACTTT. As protein: CASSKLPTGSPLHF.

V gene TRBV5-6 combines with J gene TRBJ1-2, with D possibly being TRBD1 (6 bases). The V end was cut by 6 bases, the J end by 4 bases, with 19 bases between. CDR1 and CDR2 (germline): SGHDT, YYEEEE. The CDR3 length is 15 residues. The CDR3 reads CASTPGVEGSYGYTF. DNA of the CDR3: TGTGCCAGCACCCCAGGGGTGGAGGGGTCCTATGGCTACACCTTC. Together with reference TRBV5-6 and TRBJ1-2, the CDR3 gives the full variable domain: DAGVTQSPTHLIKTRGQQVTLRCSPKSGHDTVSWYQQALGQGPQFIFQYYEEEERQRGNFPDRFSGHQFPNYSSELNVNALLLGDSALYLCASTPGVEGSYGYTFGSGTRLTVV.

CDR3 nucleotides: TGTGCCTGGGGTCGAGTCCAGGGGACCGGGGCCAACGTCCTGACTTTC. This sequence encodes CAWGRVQGTGANVLTF. This chain connects TRBV30 to TRBJ2-6; D is perhaps TRBD1 (6 bases). With 5 bases removed from V and 4 bases from J, the gap between germline ends came to 18 bases. From germline, CDR1 is GTSNPN and CDR2 SVGIG (reference sequence). This CDR3 is 16 amino acids long.